This T cell receptor beta chain was captured in a study of vaccination and CD4 T cells after COVID-19. Study-wide background: From HCoV-229E, HCoV-OC43, HCoV-NL63 and SARS-CoV-2, overlapping spike peptides were used to stimulate the cells. General study points: Median SARS-CoV-2-reactive clonotype numbers went from roughly 22 to 38; this increase was not significant.

Sequenced with the Oncomine TCR Beta short-read assay was DNA taken from cultured CD4+ T cells. TCRdb called the PCR reads again in MiXCR, with one record for every CDR3 protein. The data show approximately 12,000 distinct CDR3 sequences, around 61% seen once. The sample's treatment: roughly ten-day PBMC culture with coronavirus spike peptide pools or control peptides (ViraFEST assay). V was trimmed by 0 bases and J by 5 bases, leaving 16 bases between them. This CDR3 region has 16 residues. CDR1 and CDR2 from the germline V gene are SGHNT and YENEEA. In this sample, this clonotype turned up a few times. Its antigen remains unidentified.

The sample in question was CD4+ T cells from blood, cultured in vitro, obtained before SARS-CoV-2 vaccination. This sequence joins TRBV11-3 and TRBJ1-1; weak D call: TRBD1 (5 bases). The sequence was obtained from a human donor who had recovered from COVID-19. The CDR3 is CASSLDGRGGSTEAFF. The DNA for the CDR3 is TGTGCCAGCAGCTTAGATGGAAGGGGCGGAAGTACTGAAGCTTTCTTT.